The 22 T cell receptor beta chains presented below share a single source sample, sequenced in a study of T cell repertoires in cytomegalovirus infection. These receptors' targets are unknown. TCRdb re-called the reads through MiXCR, storing one row per CDR3 protein. Seen here are around 900,000 distinct CDR3 sequences, more than 25% observed once, and the top ten hold around an eighth. The sequences come from cultured CD8+ T cells from PBMCs, collected from culture after CMV antigen stimulation. The receptors here all came from a human donor in good health (CMV status not recorded). Some clones in this sample may be carry-over from other donors' samples.

The rearrangement joins TRBV6-1 to TRBJ1-4, with a weak D call TRBD1 (6 bases). The CDR3 is made up of 19 amino acids. Germline CDR1 and CDR2: MNHNS and SASEGT. V lost 0 bases and J lost 0, with 17 bases in between. The DNA for the CDR3 is TGTGCCAGCAGTGAAGCCCGGGGGCCCGGGTACACAACTAATGAAAAACTGTTTTTT. Its translation: CASSEARGPGYTTNEKLFF.

This chain links TRBV14 with TRBJ2-7, with 7 bases lining up with TRBD2. There are 14 residues in the CDR3. The junction had 2 bases not matched to a gene; V was cut back by 0 bases and J by 3 bases. Per germline, CDR1 SGHDN and CDR2 FVKESK. The CDR3 DNA reads as TGTGCCAGCAGCCAAGAGGCTAGCGGCTACGAGCAGTACTTC. It yields the protein CASSQEASGYEQYF. The full variable domain, with the rest looked up from reference TRBV14 and TRBJ2-7, is EAGVTQFPSHSVIEKGQTVTLRCDPISGHDNLYWYRRVMGKEIKFLLHFVKESKQDESGMPNNRFLAERTGGTYSTLKVQPAELEDSGVYFCASSQEASGYEQYFGPGTRLTVT.

This clonotype was picked up a small number of times. V gene TRBV20-1 combines with J gene TRBJ2-7, with TRBD1 matching over 8 bases. The CDR3 loop spans 15 amino acids. Trimming removed 1 base from V and 1 base from J; junction bases left unmatched: 6. Looked up from germline, CDR1 is DFQATT and CDR2 is SNEGSKA (reference sequence). The CDR3 sequence is CSARVRQGNSYEQYV. The CDR3 DNA is TGCAGTGCTAGAGTTCGACAGGGGAATTCCTACGAGCAGTACGTC.

The chain links TRBV5-1 to TRBJ1-2; tentatively, D is TRBD1 (5 bases). CDR3 length: 15 residues. The V and J ends lost 4 bases and 8 bases respectively, with 21 bases between them. CDR1 and CDR2 from the germline V gene are SGHRS and YFSETQ. CDR3 sequence: CASSPREGSNEGYTF. The CDR3 DNA sequence: TGCGCCAGCAGCCCCAGGGAGGGATCTAATGAGGGCTACACCTTC.

This clonotype has only a few counts. CDR3 region: CASSRDGAGPRNEQFF. CDR3 nucleotide sequence: TGCGCCAGCAGTCGGGATGGGGCAGGGCCAAGAAATGAGCAGTTCTTC. The chain joins TRBV4-1 to TRBJ2-1, with D perhaps being TRBD1 or TRBD2 (5 bases each). Germline V CDR1 and CDR2: MGHRA, YSYEKL. Deletions cut 6 bases from V and 7 bases from J, with 22 bases between. This CDR3 is built from 16 residues.

This clonotype was counted ten times or more. The V and J genes are TRBV7-9 and TRBJ2-6; 7 positions match TRBD1. The V and J ends lost 5 bases and 2 bases, in that order; junction bases with no gene match: 12. Germline V CDR1 and CDR2: SEHNR, FQNEAQ (reference sequence). CDR3 length: 18 amino acids. This CDR3 is CASSPPGQTWAGANVLTF. CDR3 nucleotide sequence: TGTGCCAGCAGCCCCCCGGGACAGACCTGGGCTGGGGCCAACGTCCTGACTTTC.

The V gene is TRBV3-1, the J gene TRBJ2-3; 12 bases fit TRBD2. J gave up 2 bases and V 6 bases, and 9 bases lay outside the gene matches. This CDR3 has 17 amino acids. Looked up from germline, CDR1 is LGHDT and CDR2 is YNNKEL (reference sequence). As DNA, the CDR3 is TGTGCCAGCAGGACTACTAGCGGGGGGTTCCTCACAGATACGCAGTATTTT. This sequence encodes CASRTTSGGFLTDTQYF.

The chain couples TRBV10-3 to TRBJ2-7; D is perhaps TRBD1 or TRBD2 (5 bases each). The V gene lost 11 bases and the J gene lost 8 bases, with 19 bases spanning the gap. The CDR3 is made up of 12 amino acids. Per germline, CDR1 ENHRY and CDR2 SYGVKD. CDR3 loop: CASRGASHKQYV. CDR3 DNA sequence: TGTGCCTCGAGGGGAGCAAGCCACAAGCAGTACGTC.

The CDR3 coding sequence is TGTGCCAGCAGTTTATCGAGACTCCGAGGGGGCACAGATACGCAGTATTTT. Protein product: CASSLSRLRGGTDTQYF. J is TRBJ2-3 and V is TRBV27; D is tentatively TRBD1 or TRBD2 (5 bases each). CDR1 and CDR2 (germline): MNHEY, SMNVEV (reference sequence). V was shortened by 0 bases and J by 1 base, with 14 bases between the two germline ends. The CDR3 totals 17 residues.

This clonotype appeared many times. The V call is TRBV6-2 or TRBV6-3, the J call TRBJ2-1, with a possible D match to TRBD2 (7 bases). The CDR3 extends over 15 amino acids. Germline V gene lookup returns CDR1 MNHEY and CDR2 SVGEGT. V lost 4 bases to trimming and J lost 8 bases, with 18 bases between them. The CDR3 nucleotides read TGTGCCAGCAGTTGGGGGGGACATGTCTCCCATGAGCAGTTCTTC. Translation gives CASSWGGHVSHEQFF.

V is TRBV6-5 and J is TRBJ2-5; D unclear. CDR3 size: 13 residues. Trimming cost V 0 bases and J 4 bases, with 6 bases left between them. The germline V gene has CDR1 MNHEY and CDR2 SVGAGI. CDR3 sequence: CASSYSLGETQYF. In DNA, the CDR3 is TGTGCCAGCAGTTACTCCTTAGGAGAGACCCAGTACTTC.

This clonotype was observed many times. This chain joins TRBV28 and TRBJ1-6, with D possibly being TRBD1 (6 bases). The CDR3 is made up of 15 amino acids. The V end lost 5 bases, the J end lost 11 bases, and 19 bases lay between the germline ends. From germline, CDR1 is MDHEN and CDR2 SYDVKM. CDR3 region: CASSPDRTPLTPLHF. The CDR3, as DNA: TGTGCCAGCAGTCCAGACAGGACCCCTTTGACACCCCTCCACTTT. The full variable domain, rest sourced from reference TRBV28 and TRBJ1-6, is DVKVTQSSRYLVKRTGEKVFLECVQDMDHENMFWYRQDPGLGLRLIYFSYDVKMKEKGDIPEGYSVSREKKERFSLILESASTNQTSMYLCASSPDRTPLTPLHFGNGTRLTVT.

Here the CDR3 DNA reads TGTGCCAGCTCACCAAGTCGGCAGGGGAGGTACGAGCAGTACTTC. It translates to CASSPSRQGRYEQYF. The genes are TRBV18 and TRBJ2-7, with D possibly called TRBD1 or TRBD2 (6 bases each). Germline lookup yields CDR1 KGHSH and CDR2 LQKENI. This CDR3 is built from 15 residues. Trimming pared 2 bases from V and 4 bases from J, leaving 15 bases between.

There are a few counts of this clonotype. This rearrangement joins TRBV27 to TRBJ2-2; 8 nucleotides line up with TRBD1. This CDR3 is built from 16 residues. After removal of 3 bases from V and 4 bases from J, the junction contained 7 bases not matched to a gene. From germline, CDR1 is MNHEY and CDR2 SMNVEV (reference sequence). The CDR3 sequence is CASSFTLTGVTGELFF. In nucleotides, the CDR3 is TGTGCCAGCAGTTTTACGCTGACAGGGGTCACCGGGGAGCTGTTTTTT.

The chain joins TRBV28 to TRBJ2-1, with D hard to call. Trimming took off 2 bases at V and 0 bases at J, with 20 bases between the two ends. CDR1 is MDHEN and CDR2 is SYDVKM in the germline V gene. The CDR3 spans 19 residues. The CDR3 region has the DNA TGTGCCAGCAGTTTACCGACGGCGGTGGGTGTCAGCTCCTACAATGAGCAGTTCTTC. This encodes CASSLPTAVGVSSYNEQFF.

The chain uses TRBV19 and TRBJ2-1, with D possibly matching TRBD1 (6 bases). This CDR3 is built from 17 residues. V was clipped by 1 base and J by 2 bases, with 15 bases between them. The germline gives CDR1 LNHDA, CDR2 SQIVND (reference sequence). The CDR3 region has the DNA TGTGCCAGTAGTATAGTGACAGGACGAATAACCTACAATGAGCAGTTCTTC. Protein product: CASSIVTGRITYNEQFF.

This clonotype came up a few times. The chain joins TRBV7-9 to TRBJ2-2; D is possibly TRBD2 (7 bases). CDR3 size: 16 residues. Between the trimmed V and J ends, which lost 5 bases and 4 bases, there was a span of 17 bases. Germline-derived CDR1 and CDR2 are SEHNR and FQNEAQ (reference sequence). CDR3 coding DNA: TGTGCCAGCAGCCCACTTGCGGGGGCGGCCACCGGGGAGCTGTTTTTT. Encoded protein: CASSPLAGAATGELFF.

The chain combines TRBV5-4 with TRBJ2-1, with D uncertain. V gave up 0 bases and J gave up 0 bases, with 10 bases separating them. The V gene's germline CDR1 is SGHNT and CDR2 YYREEE (reference sequence). This CDR3 region has 16 residues. The CDR3 sequence is CASSLVVASSYNEQFF. CDR3 bases: TGTGCCAGCAGCTTGGTGGTGGCGAGCTCCTACAATGAGCAGTTCTTC.

This chain joins TRBV5-4 and TRBJ2-7, with D possibly matching TRBD1 (6 bases). V was trimmed by 0 bases and J by 3 bases, leaving 10 bases between them. Per the germline V gene, CDR1 is SGHNT and CDR2 is YYREEE (reference sequence). The CDR3 covers 14 residues. The CDR3 is CASSLEAGDYEQYF. CDR3 sequence (DNA): TGTGCCAGCAGCTTGGAGGCAGGGGACTACGAGCAGTACTTC.

The CDR3 sequence is CANRPGTGGNEQFF. CDR3 coding DNA: TGTGCCAACAGACCGGGGACAGGGGGGAATGAGCAGTTCTTC. The rearrangement links TRBV6-1 to TRBJ2-1, with 11 bases that match TRBD1. The CDR3 is 14 residues long. Germline values: CDR1 MNHNS, CDR2 SASEGT. V was clipped by 10 bases and J by 7 bases; unmatched bases: 9.

This clonotype was counted many times. V is TRBV7-6 and J is TRBJ2-1, with 8 bases fitting TRBD2. In germline, CDR1 is SGHVS, CDR2 FNYEAQ. The CDR3 runs 19 residues. The ends lost 3 bases at V and 9 bases at J; junction bases unmatched: 22. The CDR3 DNA follows: TGTGCCAGCAGCTTTACCCCCTTTAGGGCGGGGGGCTTTTTGGTTGAGCAGTTCTTC. Its protein product is CASSFTPFRAGGFLVEQFF.

This clonotype was counted only a few times. The chain links TRBV7-9 to TRBJ2-6; no clear D. The CDR3 contains 16 residues. Looked up from germline, CDR1 is SEHNR and CDR2 is FQNEAQ (reference sequence). V was clipped by 7 bases and J by 4 bases, with 17 bases between them. CDR3 in amino acids: CASTLFEVSGANVLTF. CDR3 DNA sequence: TGTGCCAGCACCCTATTTGAGGTTTCCGGGGCCAACGTCCTGACTTTC.